This T cell receptor beta chain comes out of a study of T-cell memory formation after mild COVID-19. TCRdb ran MiXCR on the 5' RACE reads and lists one entry per CDR3 protein. The table has 300,000 to 400,000 distinct CDR3 sequences, about an eighth seen once; the top ten hold 20% to 25%. Germline values: CDR1 SQVTM, CDR2 ANQGSEA. Trimming stripped 3 bases from V and 6 bases from J, with 15 bases between. The CDR3 is made up of 13 amino acids. The sequence came from a young man who had mild COVID-19 (a few samples of this study predate the infection). Cell type and time point are not known. The V call is TRBV29-1, the J call TRBJ2-7; D gene unclear. Sequencing input: PBMCs or a T cell subset sorted from them (not recorded which). CDR3 coding DNA: TGCAGCGTTGAGGAAGTGGGGTTACGCGAGCAGTACTTC. It encodes CSVEEVGLREQYF.